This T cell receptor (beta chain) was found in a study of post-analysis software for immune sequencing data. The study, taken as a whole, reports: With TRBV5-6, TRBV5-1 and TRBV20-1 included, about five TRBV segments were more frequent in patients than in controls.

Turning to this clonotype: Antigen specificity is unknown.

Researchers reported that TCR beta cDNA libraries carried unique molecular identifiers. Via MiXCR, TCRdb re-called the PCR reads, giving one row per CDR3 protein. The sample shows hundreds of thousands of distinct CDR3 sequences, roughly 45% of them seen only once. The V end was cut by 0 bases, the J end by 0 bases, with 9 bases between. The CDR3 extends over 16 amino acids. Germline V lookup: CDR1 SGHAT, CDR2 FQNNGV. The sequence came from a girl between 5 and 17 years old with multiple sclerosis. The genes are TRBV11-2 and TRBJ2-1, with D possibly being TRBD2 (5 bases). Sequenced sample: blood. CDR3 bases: TGTGCCAGCAGCTTAGATATGGGGAGCTCCTACAATGAGCAGTTCTTC. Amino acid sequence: CASSLDMGSSYNEQFF.